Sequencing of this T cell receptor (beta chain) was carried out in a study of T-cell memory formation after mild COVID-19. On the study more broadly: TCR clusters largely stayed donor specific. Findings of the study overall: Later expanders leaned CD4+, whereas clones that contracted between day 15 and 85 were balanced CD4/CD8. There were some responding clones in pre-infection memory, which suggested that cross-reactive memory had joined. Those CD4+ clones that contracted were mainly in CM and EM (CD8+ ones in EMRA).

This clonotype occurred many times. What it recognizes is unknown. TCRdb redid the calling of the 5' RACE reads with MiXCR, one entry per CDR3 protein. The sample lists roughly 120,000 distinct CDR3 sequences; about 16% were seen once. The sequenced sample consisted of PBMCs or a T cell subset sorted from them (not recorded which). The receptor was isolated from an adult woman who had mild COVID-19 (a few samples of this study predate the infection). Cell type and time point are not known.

The CDR3 DNA follows: TGTGCCAGCAGTTTCAGCGGGAGGGCCACCGGGGAGCTGTTTTTT. The encoded protein is CASSFSGRATGELFF. The chain combines TRBV12-3 or TRBV12-4 with TRBJ2-2, with 10 bases matching TRBD2. This CDR3 is built from 15 residues. Trimming at V came to 3 bases and at J to 4 bases, leaving 2 bases not matched to a gene.